The 15 T cell receptor beta chains presented below share a single source sample, sequenced in a study of T cell changes during pregnancy in multiple sclerosis. This table comes from immunoSEQ multiplex PCR, and its TCRdb copy is limited to in-frame clones, with some not included. The sample shows about 40,000 clones, 90% to 95% of them seen only once. Here the sequenced sample was peripheral blood, taken in the third trimester of pregnancy. The receptors were sampled from a female donor with multiple sclerosis, enrolled in a pregnancy study.

This chain links TRBV5-6 with TRBJ1-3; D is unclear. V lost 0 bases and J 3 bases, leaving 10 bases between the germline ends. CDR1 is SGHDT and CDR2 is YYEEEE in the germline V gene. The CDR3 is 15 residues long. The CDR3 here is CASSLGRTNGNTIYF. Written as DNA, the CDR3 is TGTGCCAGCAGCTTGGGACGGACTAATGGAAACACCATATATTTT.

The chain couples TRBV18 to TRBJ1-2; D perhaps matches TRBD1 (5 bases). This CDR3 contains 16 residues. Between the trimmed V and J ends, which lost 4 bases and 4 bases, there was a span of 19 bases. Per the germline V gene, CDR1 is KGHSH and CDR2 is LQKENI. This CDR3 reads CASSLQPWGLGYGYTF. The CDR3 DNA reads as TGTGCCAGCTCACTCCAACCGTGGGGCCTAGGCTATGGCTACACCTTC.

The rearrangement links TRBV2 to TRBJ2-5, with D uncertain. In germline, CDR1 is SNHLY, CDR2 FYNNEI. V was clipped by 1 base and J by 2 bases, with 11 bases between them. The CDR3 loop spans 15 amino acids. The CDR3 spells CASSEVSETQETQYF. The CDR3 nucleotides read TGTGCCAGCAGTGAAGTCAGTGAAACACAAGAGACCCAGTACTTC.

V gene TRBV30 combines with J gene TRBJ1-3; 7 bases map to TRBD1. This CDR3 is 17 amino acids long. CDR1 is GTSNPN and CDR2 is SVGIG in the germline V gene (reference sequence). J gave up 0 bases and V 2 bases, and 10 bases lay outside the gene matches. The CDR3 region has the DNA TGTGCCTGGAGTCGTGCGACAGGGTGGGTCTCTGGAAACACCATATATTTT. The encoded protein is CAWSRATGWVSGNTIYF.

This clone was picked up one time. The rearrangement uses TRBV2 and TRBJ1-1, with D possibly TRBD1 on 6 matching bases. Trimming cost V 4 bases and J 0 bases, with 9 bases left between them. The CDR3 totals 14 residues. Germline lookup yields CDR1 SNHLY and CDR2 FYNNEI. CDR3 in amino acids: CASSVQGVNTEAFF. The CDR3 coding sequence is TGTGCCAGCAGTGTACAGGGAGTGAACACTGAAGCTTTCTTT. Full variable domain (remainder filled in from reference TRBV2 and TRBJ1-1): EPEVTQTPSHQVTQMGQEVILRCVPISNHLYFYWYRQILGQKVEFLVSFYNNEISEKSEIFDDQFSVERPDGSNFTLKIRSTKLEDSAMYFCASSVQGVNTEAFFGQGTRLTVV.

V and J are TRBV6-5 and TRBJ2-7; 8 nucleotides match TRBD2. The CDR3 sequence is 14 residues long. The J segment lost 1 base and the V segment lost 5 bases, leaving 4 bases of the junction unmatched. Germline-derived CDR1 and CDR2 are MNHEY and SVGAGI. CDR3 sequence: CASSIAGRSYEQYF. The CDR3 region has the DNA TGTGCCAGCAGTATAGCGGGAAGGTCCTACGAGCAGTACTTC.

The chain is built from TRBV27 and TRBJ2-1; 7 positions match TRBD2. The CDR3 is made up of 17 amino acids. CDR1 is MNHEY, CDR2 SMNVEV, per germline (reference sequence). Trimming removed 5 bases from V and 2 bases from J; junction bases left unmatched: 12. The CDR3: CASSTVSPREAYNEQFF. DNA of the CDR3: TGTGCCAGCAGTACCGTGTCCCCCCGGGAGGCCTACAATGAGCAGTTCTTC.

The J gene is TRBJ2-7, the V gene TRBV9; D is undetermined. Germline loops: CDR1 SGDLS, CDR2 YYNGEE. The CDR3 extends over 14 amino acids. V was pared by 0 bases and J by 7 bases, with 14 bases between. The CDR3 protein is CASSVGPVVREQYF. The CDR3 nucleotides read TGTGCCAGCAGCGTAGGTCCAGTGGTCCGAGAGCAGTACTTC.

The chain links TRBV6-5 to TRBJ2-1; D possibly corresponds to TRBD1 (5 bases). This CDR3 region has 13 residues. The germline V gene has CDR1 MNHEY and CDR2 SVGAGI. V lost 5 bases, J lost 7 bases, and 12 bases lay in between. Written as DNA, the CDR3 is TGTGCCAGCAGTCCAAGCACAGGTAATGAGCAGTTCTTC. Its protein is CASSPSTGNEQFF.

The chain is built from TRBV27 and TRBJ1-2; TRBD1 matches 9 bases. From germline, CDR1 is MNHEY and CDR2 SMNVEV (reference sequence). Unmatched junction bases numbered 8, after V lost 2 bases and J lost 1 base. The CDR3 runs 17 residues. CDR3 nucleotide sequence: TGTGCCAGCAGTTTACTTTCCGGGACAGGGCTTAACTATGGCTACACCTTC. Translation gives CASSLLSGTGLNYGYTF.

The genes are TRBV5-1 and TRBJ2-3; D gene unclear. The CDR3 sequence is 12 residues long. V shed 0 bases and J shed 6 bases, with 5 bases lying between them. Germline assignment: CDR1 SGHRS and CDR2 YFSETQ. The DNA of the CDR3 is TGCGCCAGCAGCTTGGATTCGGATACGCAGTATTTT. The encoded protein is CASSLDSDTQYF.

The chain is built from TRBV14 and TRBJ2-1; weak D call: TRBD2 (6 bases). Trimming took off 4 bases at V and 6 bases at J, with 16 bases between the two ends. This CDR3 has 15 residues. Germline V gene sequence: CDR1 SGHDN, CDR2 FVKESK. The CDR3 sequence is CASSRGPGLINEQFF. CDR3 nucleotide sequence: TGTGCCAGCAGCCGGGGCCCGGGACTCATCAATGAGCAGTTCTTC.

The chain links TRBV4-3 to TRBJ2-5, with 10 bases identical to TRBD2. The CDR3 extends over 15 amino acids. Per the germline V gene, CDR1 is LGHNA and CDR2 is YSLEER. The J segment lost 4 bases and the V segment lost 0 bases, leaving 2 bases of the junction unmatched. The chain's CDR3 is CASSQDLAGGETQYF. The CDR3 coding sequence is TGCGCCAGCAGCCAAGATTTAGCGGGGGGAGAGACCCAGTACTTC.

The rearrangement links TRBV4-1 to TRBJ2-7; D may be TRBD2 (7 bases). Trimming shortened V by 3 bases and J by 3 bases, and 15 bases separated the two germline ends. The CDR3 contains 15 residues. Germline V CDR1 and CDR2: MGHRA, YSYEKL. The CDR3 protein is CASSHPGGGLYEQYF. Written as DNA, the CDR3 is TGCGCCAGCAGCCACCCCGGCGGGGGCCTCTACGAGCAGTACTTC.

The CDR3 DNA reads as TGTGCCAGCAGGGGCTCGGACTCCGAATCGAATCAGCCCCAGCATTTT. It encodes CASRGSDSESNQPQHF. This rearrangement joins TRBV2 to TRBJ1-5; D is ambiguous. In germline, CDR1 is SNHLY, CDR2 FYNNEI. The CDR3 covers 16 residues. The germline V and J ends were trimmed by 6 bases and 4 bases, with 19 bases remaining between them.